A selection of T cell receptor beta chains follows, all from one sample in a study of T cell changes during pregnancy in multiple sclerosis. Assay used: immunoSEQ multiplex PCR; TCRdb lists only in-frame clones, some missing. The profile shows tens of thousands of clones, approximately 92% of them singletons. The sample here was CD4+ T cells from peripheral blood mononuclear cells, taken in the second trimester of pregnancy. The receptors come from a female donor in good health, enrolled as a control in a pregnancy study. CDR3s include the opening cysteine and the closing phenylalanine or tryptophan. The D gene is left open where the match is weak. Rows give clone size only sometimes, using once, few, many, or a class for an expanded clone.

J gene | clone size | V gene | D gene | CDR3 protein | CDR3 DNA
TRBJ1-1 | . | TRBV12-5 | TRBD1 | CASGYPGTGRFTEAFF | TGTGCTAGTGGATATCCCGGGACAGGGAGATTTACTGAAGCTTTCTTT
TRBJ2-5 | . | TRBV27 | . | CASSSDSGYFSQETQYF | TGTGCCAGCAGCTCCGATTCAGGGTATTTCAGCCAAGAGACCCAGTACTTC
TRBJ1-2 | . | TRBV19 | . | CASSIRVQQGSVSGYTF | TGTGCCAGTAGTATTAGGGTCCAACAGGGTTCTGTTAGCGGCTACACCTTC
TRBJ1-5 | . | TRBV7-2 | . | CASSLAGGGEPQHF | TGTGCCAGCAGCTTAGCGGGCGGCGGGGAGCCCCAGCATTTT
TRBJ2-1 | . | TRBV5-4 | TRBD2 | CASREASGGLNSYNEQFF | TGTGCCAGCAGAGAGGCTAGCGGGGGCCTCAACTCCTACAATGAGCAGTTCTTC
TRBJ2-6 | . | TRBV28 | . | CASSYRVSTGANVLTF | TGTGCCAGCAGCTACAGGGTATCAACTGGGGCCAACGTCCTGACTTTC
TRBJ2-1 | . | TRBV7-3 | TRBD1 | CASSLQGALYNEQFF | TGTGCCAGCAGCTTACAGGGGGCCCTTTACAATGAGCAGTTCTTC
TRBJ2-1 | . | TRBV7-2 | . | CASSLREFTYNEQFF | TGTGCCAGCAGCCTACGGGAGTTCACCTACAATGAGCAGTTCTTC
TRBJ2-1 | . | TRBV7-6 | TRBD2 | CASSLIPRTSGTMNEQFF | TGTGCCAGCAGCTTAATCCCTCGGACTAGCGGGACTATGAATGAGCAGTTCTTC
TRBJ2-7 | . | TRBV9 | . | CASSDGTAREQYF | TGTGCCAGCAGCGACGGGACTGCCAGGGAGCAGTACTTC
TRBJ1-3 | once | TRBV9 | . | CASSVGSISGNTIYF | TGTGCCAGCAGCGTAGGTAGTATCTCTGGAAACACCATATATTTT
TRBJ2-7 | . | TRBV10-3 | TRBD2 | CAISQTSGGGEQYF | TGTGCCATCAGTCAGACTAGCGGGGGCGGGGAGCAGTACTTC
TRBJ1-1 | . | TRBV29-1 | . | CSAVQMNTEAFF | TGCAGCGCCGTACAGATGAACACTGAAGCTTTCTTT
TRBJ2-1 | . | TRBV7-3 | TRBD2 | CASSLLAGENEQFF | TGTGCCAGCAGCTTGCTAGCGGGAGAGAATGAGCAGTTCTTC
TRBJ2-2 | . | TRBV5-1 | TRBD1 | CASSSGTGTGELFF | TGCGCCAGCAGCTCCGGGACAGGGACCGGGGAGCTGTTTTTT
TRBJ2-7 | . | TRBV5-1 | TRBD1 | CASSFSRDRDPYEQYF | TGCGCCAGCAGCTTTTCGAGGGACAGGGACCCCTACGAGCAGTACTTC
TRBJ2-2 | . | TRBV5-3 | TRBD2 | CARSAASGRGRGTGELFF | TGTGCCAGAAGCGCGGCTAGCGGGAGGGGCCGGGGCACCGGGGAGCTGTTTTTT
TRBJ1-5 | . | TRBV4-1 | . | CASSPGQNNQPQHF | TGCGCCAGCAGCCCAGGACAGAACAATCAGCCCCAGCATTTT